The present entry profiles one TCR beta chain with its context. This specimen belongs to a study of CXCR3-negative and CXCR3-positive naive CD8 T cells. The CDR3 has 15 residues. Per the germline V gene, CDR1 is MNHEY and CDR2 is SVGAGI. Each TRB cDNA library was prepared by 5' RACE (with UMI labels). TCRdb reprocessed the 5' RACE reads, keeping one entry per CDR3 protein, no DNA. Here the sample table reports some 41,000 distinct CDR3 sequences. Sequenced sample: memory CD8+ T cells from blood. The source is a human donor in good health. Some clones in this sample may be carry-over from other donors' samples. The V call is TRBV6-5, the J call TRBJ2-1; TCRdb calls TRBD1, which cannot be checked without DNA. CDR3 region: CASSYLRGSYNEQFF.